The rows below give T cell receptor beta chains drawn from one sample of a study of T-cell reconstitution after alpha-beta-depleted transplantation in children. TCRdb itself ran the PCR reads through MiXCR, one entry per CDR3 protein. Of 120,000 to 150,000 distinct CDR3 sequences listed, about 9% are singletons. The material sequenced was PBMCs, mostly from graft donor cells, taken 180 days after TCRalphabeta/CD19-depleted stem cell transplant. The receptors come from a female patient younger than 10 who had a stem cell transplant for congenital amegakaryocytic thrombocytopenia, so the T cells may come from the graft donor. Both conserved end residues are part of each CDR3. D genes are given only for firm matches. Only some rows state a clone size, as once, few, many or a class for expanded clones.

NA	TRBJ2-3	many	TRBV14	CASSQEGTDTQYF	TGTGCCAGCAGCCAAGAGGGCACAGATACGCAGTATTTT
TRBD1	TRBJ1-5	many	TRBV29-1	CSVGDSLNQPQHF	TGCAGCGTTGGGGACAGCCTTAATCAGCCCCAGCATTTT
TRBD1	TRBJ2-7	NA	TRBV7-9	CAIGAGTVSYEQYF	TGTGCCATCGGCGCCGGGACAGTCTCCTACGAGCAGTACTTC
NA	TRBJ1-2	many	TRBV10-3	CAISESQWYGYTF	TGTGCCATCAGTGAGTCCCAGTGGTATGGCTACACCTTC
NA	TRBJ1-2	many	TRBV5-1	CASNNSPNGDGYTF	TGCGCCAGCAACAATTCCCCCAATGGGGATGGCTACACCTTC
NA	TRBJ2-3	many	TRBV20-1	CSASESGATGDTQYF	TGCAGTGCTAGTGAATCAGGGGCCACAGGAGATACGCAGTATTTT
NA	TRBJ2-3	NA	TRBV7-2	CASSLVGGRADTQYF	TGTGCCAGCAGCTTAGTGGGGGGCCGCGCAGATACGCAGTATTTT
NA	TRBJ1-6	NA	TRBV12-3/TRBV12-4	CASSLPYESPLHF	TGTGCCAGCAGTTTACCTTATGAATCACCCCTCCACTTT
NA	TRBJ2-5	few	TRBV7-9	CASSPRGHQETQYF	TGTGCCAGCAGCCCTCGGGGACATCAAGAGACCCAGTACTTC
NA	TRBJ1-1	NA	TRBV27	CASSRGTSRTFF	TGTGCCAGCAGCCGGGGCACATCCCGAACTTTCTTT
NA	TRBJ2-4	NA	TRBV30	CAWSPLHQREQGIQYF	TGTGCCTGGAGTCCCCTTCATCAGCGAGAGCAAGGCATTCAGTACTTC
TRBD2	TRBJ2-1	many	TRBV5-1	CASSLGLAGVGEQFF	TGCGCCAGCAGCTTGGGTCTAGCGGGAGTAGGTGAGCAGTTCTTC
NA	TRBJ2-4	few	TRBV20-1	CSARDDGRLLQYF	TGCAGTGCTAGAGATGACGGACGGCTGCTTCAGTACTTC
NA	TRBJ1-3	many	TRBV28	CASSVSFGGPNTIYF	TGTGCCAGCAGTGTCAGCTTTGGAGGACCAAACACCATATATTTT
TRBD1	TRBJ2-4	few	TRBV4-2	CASSPDPQGLAKNIQYF	TGTGCCAGCAGCCCAGATCCACAGGGGCTAGCCAAAAACATTCAGTACTTC
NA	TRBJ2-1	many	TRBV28	CASSKQTASSYNEQFF	TGTGCCAGCAGTAAACAGACAGCCTCCTCCTACAATGAGCAGTTCTTC
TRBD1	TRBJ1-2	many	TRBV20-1	CSATKQGAMGYTF	TGCAGTGCAACCAAACAGGGGGCGATGGGCTACACCTTC
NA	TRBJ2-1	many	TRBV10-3	CAISDVSSDHDYNEQFF	TGTGCCATCAGTGATGTTAGCAGCGATCATGACTACAATGAGCAGTTCTTC
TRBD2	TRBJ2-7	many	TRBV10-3	CAISSPGAGTSGMGRCEQYF	TGTGCCATCAGTTCACCTGGTGCCGGGACTAGCGGGATGGGGCGTTGCGAGCAGTACTTC
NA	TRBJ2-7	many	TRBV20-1	CSATTPSSYEQYF	TGCAGTGCTACTACCCCGAGCTCCTACGAGCAGTACTTC
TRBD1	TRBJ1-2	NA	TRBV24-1	CATSEGDRPSYGYTF	TGTGCCACCAGTGAAGGGGACAGACCATCCTATGGCTACACCTTC
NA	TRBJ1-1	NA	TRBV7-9	CASSLDGPEAFF	TGTGCCAGCAGCTTAGATGGTCCTGAAGCTTTCTTT
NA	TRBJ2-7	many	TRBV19	CAVGGLYEQYF	TGTGCCGTAGGCGGCCTCTACGAGCAGTACTTC
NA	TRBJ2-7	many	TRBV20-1	CSAPVEGASYEQYF	TGCAGTGCTCCGGTGGAGGGGGCCTCCTACGAGCAGTACTTC
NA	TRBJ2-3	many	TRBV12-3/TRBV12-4	CASSLSISTDTQYF	TGTGCCAGCAGTTTGAGCATATCCACAGATACGCAGTATTTT
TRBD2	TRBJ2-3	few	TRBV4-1	CASSRLSGGGATQYF	TGCGCCAGCAGCCGACTATCTGGGGGGGGTGCTACGCAGTATTTT
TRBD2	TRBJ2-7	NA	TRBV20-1	CSAWSGTSTYEQYF	TGCAGCGCGTGGTCCGGGACTAGCACCTACGAGCAGTACTTC
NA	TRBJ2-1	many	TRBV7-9	CASTTQGETVVFF	TGTGCCAGCACAACCCAGGGAGAGACAGTGGTTTTCTTC
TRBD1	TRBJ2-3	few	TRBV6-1	CASRQGFGTDTQYF	TGTGCCAGCAGACAGGGGTTCGGCACAGATACGCAGTATTTT
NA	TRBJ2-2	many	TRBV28	CASQRGGGWYTGELFF	TGTGCCAGCCAAAGAGGTGGGGGCTGGTACACCGGGGAGCTGTTTTTT
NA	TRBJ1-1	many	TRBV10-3	CAIAGTSGTEAFF	TGTGCCATCGCCGGGACAAGTGGCACTGAAGCTTTCTTT
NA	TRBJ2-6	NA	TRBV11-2	CASSLQPTLTVTSGANVLTF	TGTGCCAGCAGCTTGCAACCAACCCTGACAGTCACGTCTGGGGCCAACGTCCTGACTTTC
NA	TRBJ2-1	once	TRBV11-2	CASSSNRVSLNEQFF	TGTGCCAGCAGCTCGAACAGGGTATCTCTCAATGAGCAGTTCTTC
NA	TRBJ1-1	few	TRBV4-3	CASSQPDTEAFF	TGCGCCAGCAGCCAGCCCGACACCGAAGCTTTCTTT
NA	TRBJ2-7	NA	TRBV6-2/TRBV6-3	CASSSRPHRDSYEQYF	TGTGCCAGCAGCTCTCGGCCTCATCGGGATTCCTACGAGCAGTACTTC
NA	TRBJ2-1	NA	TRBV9	CASSGGPYNEQFF	TGTGCCAGCAGCGGAGGGCCCTACAATGAGCAGTTCTTC
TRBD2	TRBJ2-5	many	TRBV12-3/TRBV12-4	CASSATSGRVGETQYF	TGTGCCAGCAGTGCAACTAGCGGGAGGGTGGGGGAGACCCAGTACTTC
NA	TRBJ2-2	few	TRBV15	CATSRTGLSPGELFF	TGTGCCACCAGCAGAACTGGACTATCCCCCGGGGAGCTGTTTTTT
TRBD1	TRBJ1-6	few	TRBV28	CASSPGTGRNSPLHF	TGTGCCAGCAGTCCCGGGACAGGTCGTAATTCACCCCTCCACTTT
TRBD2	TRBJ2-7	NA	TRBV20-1	CSARTGLAGGATYEQYF	TGCAGTGCTAGGACGGGACTAGCGGGAGGCGCAACCTACGAGCAGTACTTC
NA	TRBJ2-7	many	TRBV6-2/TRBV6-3	CASSYRVGWEQYF	TGTGCCAGCAGTTACAGAGTCGGATGGGAGCAGTACTTC
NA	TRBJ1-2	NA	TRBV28	CASSSAGQAGYTF	TGTGCCAGCAGTTCCGCGGGGCAGGCTGGCTACACCTTC
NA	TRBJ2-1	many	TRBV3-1	CASSQENHYNEQFF	TGTGCCAGCAGCCAAGAAAACCACTACAATGAGCAGTTCTTC